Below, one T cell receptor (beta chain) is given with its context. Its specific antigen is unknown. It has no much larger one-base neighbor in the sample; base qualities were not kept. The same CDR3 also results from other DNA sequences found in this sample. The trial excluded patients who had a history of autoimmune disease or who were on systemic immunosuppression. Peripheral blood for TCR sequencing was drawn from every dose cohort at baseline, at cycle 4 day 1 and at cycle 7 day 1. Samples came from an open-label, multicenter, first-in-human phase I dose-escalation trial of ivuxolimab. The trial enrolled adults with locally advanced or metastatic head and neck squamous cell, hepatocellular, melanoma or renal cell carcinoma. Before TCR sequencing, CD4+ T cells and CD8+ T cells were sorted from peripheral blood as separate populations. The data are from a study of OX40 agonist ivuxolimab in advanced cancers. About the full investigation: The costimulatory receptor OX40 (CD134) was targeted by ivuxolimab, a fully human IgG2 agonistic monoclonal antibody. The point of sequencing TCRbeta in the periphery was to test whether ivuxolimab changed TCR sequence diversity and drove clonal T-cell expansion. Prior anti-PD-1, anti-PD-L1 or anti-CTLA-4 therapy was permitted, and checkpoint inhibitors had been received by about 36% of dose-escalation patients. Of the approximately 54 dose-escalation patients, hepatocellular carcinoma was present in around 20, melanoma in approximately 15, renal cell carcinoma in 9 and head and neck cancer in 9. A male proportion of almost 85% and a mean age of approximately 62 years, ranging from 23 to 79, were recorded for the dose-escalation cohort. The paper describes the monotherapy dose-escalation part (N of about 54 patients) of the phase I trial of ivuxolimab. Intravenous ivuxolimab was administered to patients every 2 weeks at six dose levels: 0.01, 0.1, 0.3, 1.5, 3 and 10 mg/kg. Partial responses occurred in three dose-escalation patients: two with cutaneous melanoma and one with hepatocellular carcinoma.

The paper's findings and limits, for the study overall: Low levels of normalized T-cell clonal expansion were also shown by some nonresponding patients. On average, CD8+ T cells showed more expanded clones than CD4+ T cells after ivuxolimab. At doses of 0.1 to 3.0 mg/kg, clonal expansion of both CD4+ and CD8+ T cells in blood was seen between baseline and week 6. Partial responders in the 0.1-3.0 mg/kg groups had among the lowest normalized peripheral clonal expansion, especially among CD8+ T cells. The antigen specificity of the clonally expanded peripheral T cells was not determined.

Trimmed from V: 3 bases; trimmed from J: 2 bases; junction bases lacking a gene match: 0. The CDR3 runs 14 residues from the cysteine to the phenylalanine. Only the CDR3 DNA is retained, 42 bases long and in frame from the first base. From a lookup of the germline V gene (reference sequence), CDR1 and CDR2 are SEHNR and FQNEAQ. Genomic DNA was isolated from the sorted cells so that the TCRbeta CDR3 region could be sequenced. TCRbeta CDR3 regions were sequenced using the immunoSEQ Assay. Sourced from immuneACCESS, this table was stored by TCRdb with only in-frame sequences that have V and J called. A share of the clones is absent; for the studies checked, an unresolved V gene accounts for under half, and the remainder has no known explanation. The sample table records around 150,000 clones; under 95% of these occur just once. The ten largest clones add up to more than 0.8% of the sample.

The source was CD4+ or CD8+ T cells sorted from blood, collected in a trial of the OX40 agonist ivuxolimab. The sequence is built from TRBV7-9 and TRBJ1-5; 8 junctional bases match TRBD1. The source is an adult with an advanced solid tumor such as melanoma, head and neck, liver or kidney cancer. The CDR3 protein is CASSLGQGNQPQHF. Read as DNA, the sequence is TGTGCCAGCAGCTTGGGACAGGGCAATCAGCCCCAGCATTTT.